The next 6 T cell receptor beta chains were all read from a single sample in a study of identical twins. From the 5' RACE reads, TCRdb called clonotypes with MiXCR, one entry per CDR3 protein. The table records roughly 470,000 distinct CDR3 sequences, about 13% of them present only once. The same data also went into a second study, on yellow fever vaccine responses in identical twins.

What was sequenced was CD4+ T cells sorted from blood. The receptor source for this set is a woman aged 18-29 years in good health.

The chain joins TRBV27 to TRBJ2-7; D may be TRBD1 (6 bases). Per the germline V gene, CDR1 is MNHEY and CDR2 is SMNVEV (reference sequence). This CDR3 spans 14 amino acids. Trimming took off 6 bases at V and 4 bases at J, with 16 bases between the two ends. The CDR3 nucleotides are TGTGCCAGCAGCCCGGACAGCGGACGGTACGAGCAGTACTTC. Translated, it gives CASSPDSGRYEQYF.

This clonotype was picked up a small number of times. The V call is TRBV5-1, the J call TRBJ2-7, with D perhaps TRBD2 (5 bases). The CDR3 is 13 residues long. Looked up from germline, CDR1 is SGHRS and CDR2 is YFSETQ. V shed 1 base and J shed 6 bases, with 11 bases lying between them. Here the CDR3 reads CASSLIQEGEQYF. The DNA for the CDR3 is TGCGCCAGCAGCTTGATACAAGAGGGCGAGCAGTACTTC.

This clonotype has more than one count but fewer than ten. The chain joins TRBV2 to TRBJ2-1; 16 nucleotides align to TRBD2. With 6 bases clipped from V and 9 bases from J, the junction kept 5 bases outside the gene matches. In germline, CDR1 is SNHLY, CDR2 FYNNEI. This CDR3 region has 15 residues. CDR3 bases: TGTGCCAGCAGGGGGACTAGCGGGGGGGCCGGTGAGCAGTTCTTC. Translating it yields CASRGTSGGAGEQFF. Supplemented by reference TRBV2 and TRBJ2-1, the full variable domain reads EPEVTQTPSHQVTQMGQEVILRCVPISNHLYFYWYRQILGQKVEFLVSFYNNEISEKSEIFDDQFSVERPDGSNFTLKIRSTKLEDSAMYFCASRGTSGGAGEQFFGPGTRLTVL.

The chain carries TRBV15 and TRBJ2-5; TRBD1 matches at 8 bases. V was clipped by 0 bases and J by 4 bases; unmatched bases: 7. Germline CDR1 reads LNHNV; CDR2 reads YYDKDF (reference sequence). CDR3 length equals 16 residues. The CDR3: CATSRDTDRAGETQYF. DNA of the CDR3: TGTGCCACCAGCAGAGACACGGACAGGGCGGGAGAGACCCAGTACTTC. Filled out from reference TRBV15 and TRBJ2-5, the complete variable domain reads DAMVIQNPRYQVTQFGKPVTLSCSQTLNHNVMYWYQQKSSQAPKLLFHYYDKDFNNEADTPDNFQSRRPNTSFCFLDIRSPGLGDTAMYLCATSRDTDRAGETQYFGPGTRLLVL.

This clonotype has just a few counts. The V gene is TRBV9, the J gene TRBJ2-2, with 8 positions matching TRBD1. The V gene end was trimmed by 4 bases and the J gene end by 2 bases; junction bases not matched to a gene: 7. The CDR3 is made up of 16 amino acids. Looked up from germline, CDR1 is SGDLS and CDR2 is YYNGEE. The CDR3 bases are TGTGCCAGCAGCACACCTGGACAGGGTAACACCGGGGAGCTGTTTTTT. This encodes CASSTPGQGNTGELFF.

The rearrangement links TRBV11-2 to TRBJ2-1; weak D call: TRBD2 (7 bases). V was cut by 0 bases and J by 1 base, with 19 bases left in between. CDR1 is SGHAT, CDR2 FQNNGV, per germline. The CDR3 spans 19 residues. DNA for the CDR3: TGTGCCAGCAGCTTAGACCCTCGGGACACCGGGAGGTCCTACAATGAGCAGTTCTTC. Translating gives CASSLDPRDTGRSYNEQFF.